The clone carrying this T cell receptor beta chain was seen a single time. Its target is not known. Treatment given: roughly 18 received Ad26.COV2.S at low or high dose, single or two shots; about 5 received placebo; per-sample allocation not given. Sampling was performed 63 days after the first vaccine or placebo injection. An Ad26 vector was used to express Wuhan-strain SARS-CoV-2 spike as the vaccine. The source of the sample is a study of Ad26.COV2.S vaccination and SARS-CoV-2 variants. Study as a whole: It was the COV1001 Ad26.COV2.S trial arm that included the donor. Findings of the study overall: Relative to placebo recipients, vaccine recipients exhibited elevated spike-specific TCR breadth. Breadth, reportedly substantial, characterized the spike-specific CD8+ and CD4+ T cell responses after vaccination.

V was shortened by 5 bases and J by 7 bases, with 14 bases between the two germline ends. The CDR3 runs 13 residues. CDR1 and CDR2 (germline): SEHNR, FQNEAQ (reference sequence). Produced via immunoSEQ multiplex PCR; TCRdb's table is partial and in-frame only. The table has roughly 700,000 clones, 70% to 90% seen once. The sequence was obtained from a person aged 18 to 59 who received the Ad26.COV2.S COVID-19 vaccine or a placebo. The V gene is TRBV7-9, the J gene TRBJ2-5; D ambiguous. Sequencing used peripheral blood, obtained in a trial of Ad26.COV2.S vaccine versus placebo. In DNA form, the CDR3 reads TGTGCCAGCAGCCCTAGTGGGGTGGGGACCCAGTACTTC. It translates to CASSPSGVGTQYF.